The clone carrying this T cell receptor beta chain occurred many times. Its antigen is not identified. Each diagnosis was grounded in clinical symptoms, serum thyroxine and TRAb, thyroid ultrasound, and orbital computed tomography. The sample originates from a study of T cells in Graves' hyperthyroidism and ophthalmopathy. Background on the study: Before treatment of any kind, peripheral blood was taken at initial diagnosis. Broader study findings: Among clonotypes expanded in thyroid above 0.001, most were also found in blood.

What was amplified from RNA transcripts were TCR beta CDR3 regions. HTBI primers were used for first-round RT-PCR of the TCR CDR3. Each CDR3 protein gets one entry after TCRdb re-called the multiplex PCR reads with MiXCR. The table lists 640,000 or so distinct CDR3 sequences, 12% to 15% of them singletons, with about 7% in the top ten. V lost 7 bases, J lost 0 bases, and 12 bases lay in between. This CDR3 is 15 amino acids long. Germline loops: CDR1 SNHLY, CDR2 FYNNEI. The chain recombines TRBV2 with TRBJ1-4; D uncertain. The sequence was obtained from a young woman with Graves' ophthalmopathy. The sample taken for sequencing was blood. The CDR3 coding sequence is TGTGCCAGCAATCCGGGAGTTGCAACTAATGAAAAACTGTTTTTT. Translating it yields CASNPGVATNEKLFF.